This TCR beta chain was found in a study of vaccination effects on CD4 cells after COVID-19. Study information: Antigen-specific CD4+ T cells were expanded (with viral peptide pools) by the ViraFEST assay ahead of sequencing. A density of fewer than 2.5 million PBMC per well was used; these cells were cultured with about 10 IU/ml IL-2 and about 10 ug/ml peptides. General study findings and limits: Researchers report that only 1 of 255 vaccine-induced clones in healthy vaccinees cross-reacted with common cold coronaviruses.

Cultured cells yielded isolated CD4+ T cells after less than 11 days. Half-medium exchanges with IL-2 medium took place on days 3 and 7. With respect to this clone: The antigen is unknown.

The CDR3 totals 16 residues. Trimming at V came to 1 base and at J to 1 base, leaving 6 bases not matched to a gene. Germline V gene data show CDR1 as LGHDT and CDR2 as YNNKEL (reference sequence). Assay: immunoSEQ multiplex PCR; the TCRdb copy retains only in-frame clones and omits some. The table includes more than 45,000 clones, 70% to 80% detected once. This material consisted of CD4+ T cells from PBMCs cultured without peptide, taken before COVID-19 vaccination. The J gene is TRBJ2-5, the V gene TRBV3-1 (or the pseudogene TRBV3-2); 7 positions match TRBD2. The TCR was taken from a human donor who received a COVID-19 vaccine. In DNA, the CDR3 is TGTGCCAGCAGCCAAGGGCCAGGGAGGGTCCAAGAGACCCAGTACTTC. Its translation: CASSQGPGRVQETQYF.